These 17 T cell receptor beta chains were sequenced from one sample in a study of graft-versus-host responses after intestinal transplantation. Sequencing used immunoSEQ multiplex PCR; TCRdb keeps in-frame clones, though not all of them. Here the sample spans some 10,000 clones, around three quarters being singletons. Researchers processed graft tissue to release intraepithelial and lamina propria lymphocytes. The sample here was ileum tissue, taken 23 days after intestinal transplant. These receptors all come from a human patient who received an intestinal transplant, so some T cells may come from the graft donor.

V is TRBV10-1 and J is TRBJ2-7; 7 nucleotides align to TRBD2. CDR3 size: 16 residues. CDR1 WNHNN and CDR2 SYGVQD come from the germline V gene (reference sequence). The J segment lost 0 bases and the V segment lost 0 bases, leaving 5 bases of the junction unmatched. The CDR3 coding sequence is TGCGCCAGCAGTGAGTCGTGGGGGGGAAGCTCCTACGAGCAGTACTTC. Amino acid sequence: CASSESWGGSSYEQYF.

The genes are TRBV28 and TRBJ2-7; TRBD1 might be the D (5 bases). V lost 6 bases and J lost 0, with 15 bases in between. Germline CDR1 MDHEN, CDR2 SYDVKM. This CDR3 region has 15 residues. The CDR3 reads CASSRTPDSSYEQYF. The CDR3 region has the DNA TGTGCCAGCAGCCGCACCCCCGACAGCTCCTACGAGCAGTACTTC.

This chain connects TRBV7-2 to TRBJ2-5; TRBD2 is a possible D gene (6 bases). The germline V gene encodes CDR1 SGHTA and CDR2 FQGNSA. This CDR3 is built from 17 residues. The germline V and J ends were trimmed by 2 bases and 4 bases, with 20 bases remaining between them. The CDR3 is CASSLTVGGALGETQYF. The CDR3 DNA is TGTGCCAGCAGCTTAACGGTTGGCGGGGCCCTAGGAGAGACCCAGTACTTC.

The J gene is TRBJ2-5, the V gene TRBV21-1; the table names TRBD1, a call not compared with the DNA. TRBV21-1 corresponds to a pseudogene. The CDR3 has 13 amino acids. This CDR3 is CASSKAGGETQYF. CDR3 nucleotides: TGTGCCAGCAGCAAGGCAGGGGGGGAGACCCAGTACTTC.

The chain joins TRBV28 to TRBJ2-3; 9 bases are a match to TRBD1. The V segment lost 7 bases and the J segment 3 bases; nucleotides outside the gene matches: 14. The CDR3 contains 17 residues. In germline, CDR1 is MDHEN, CDR2 SYDVKM. The CDR3 nucleotides read TGTGCCAGCACTAACTGGGCCGGGACAGGGTTTACAGATACGCAGTATTTT. It is translated as CASTNWAGTGFTDTQYF.

This clone has just one count. The J gene is TRBJ2-5, the V gene TRBV19; 9 nucleotides match TRBD2. The trim removed 6 bases at V and 11 bases at J, leaving 10 bases unmatched. Germline values: CDR1 LNHDA, CDR2 SQIVND (reference sequence). This CDR3 is 13 amino acids long. Here the CDR3 reads CASRPVSSGEQYF. DNA of the CDR3: TGTGCCAGTAGGCCCGTCTCTAGCGGGGAGCAGTACTTC.

The V call is TRBV5-1, the J call TRBJ2-1, with D possibly matching TRBD2 (5 bases). This CDR3 is built from 14 residues. Germline V lookup: CDR1 SGHRS, CDR2 YFSETQ. Trimming stripped 1 base from V and 2 bases from J, with 7 bases between. Here the CDR3 reads CASSLYSAYNEQFF. The CDR3 DNA follows: TGCGCCAGCAGCTTGTATAGCGCCTACAATGAGCAGTTCTTC.

This clone was seen more than once but under ten times. The rearrangement joins TRBV7-9 to TRBJ2-1; D may be TRBD1 or TRBD2 (5 bases each). The germline V gene encodes CDR1 SEHNR and CDR2 FQNEAQ (reference sequence). V was cut by 0 bases and J by 0 bases, with 12 bases left in between. The CDR3 sequence is 17 residues long. CDR3 coding DNA: TGTGCCAGCAGCTTAGCTGGGTGGGGACGCTCCTACAATGAGCAGTTCTTC. It specifies CASSLAGWGRSYNEQFF.

The V call is TRBV15, the J call TRBJ2-4, with a weak D call TRBD1 (7 bases). V lost 0 bases and J 5 bases, leaving 11 bases between the germline ends. CDR3 length equals 15 residues. The germline V gene has CDR1 LNHNV and CDR2 YYDKDF (reference sequence). The CDR3 spells CATSRDRGTENIQYF. The CDR3 DNA follows: TGTGCCACCAGCAGAGACCGGGGGACAGAAAACATTCAGTACTTC.

The chain links TRBV28 to TRBJ1-6; a possible D gene is TRBD1 (5 bases). From germline, CDR1 is MDHEN and CDR2 SYDVKM. The CDR3 runs to 14 residues. The germline V and J ends were trimmed by 6 bases and 8 bases, with 14 bases remaining between them. Here the CDR3 reads CASRRGRSHSPLHF. The DNA of the CDR3 is TGTGCCAGCAGGCGGGGCAGAAGTCATTCACCCCTCCACTTT.

The V gene is TRBV19, the J gene TRBJ2-7; D perhaps matches TRBD2 (5 bases). The CDR3 contains 15 residues. Germline CDR1 LNHDA, CDR2 SQIVND (reference sequence). The V end lost 3 bases, the J end lost 2 bases, and 14 bases lay between the germline ends. The chain's CDR3 is CASSIGSGSTYEQYF. CDR3 in DNA: TGTGCCAGTAGTATTGGAAGCGGTTCAACCTACGAGCAGTACTTC.

The chain has TRBV9 and TRBJ2-1; TRBD1 might be the D (6 bases). Germline loops: CDR1 SGDLS, CDR2 YYNGEE. This CDR3 has 13 amino acids. Trimming cost V 4 bases and J 4 bases, with 9 bases left between them. The CDR3 DNA is TGTGCCAGCAGCTTCGGACAGTACAATGAGCAGTTCTTC. Translation: CASSFGQYNEQFF.

This clone was counted between two and nine times. This chain links TRBV30 with TRBJ1-6; possible D gene TRBD1, 5 bases. The germline CDR1 and CDR2 sequences are GTSNPN and SVGIG (reference sequence). Trimming shortened V by 1 base and J by 9 bases, and 13 bases separated the two germline ends. This CDR3 contains 14 residues. CDR3 region: CAWSGKKGSSPLHF. In DNA, the CDR3 is TGTGCCTGGAGTGGAAAAAAGGGGAGTTCACCCCTCCACTTT.

The rearrangement uses TRBV27 and TRBJ2-5; 8 bases are shared with TRBD1. Gene TRBJ2-7 matches the end of the DNA better, so the J call may be wrong. CDR3 length: 15 amino acids. Germline V gene sequence: CDR1 MNHEY, CDR2 SMNVEV (reference sequence). This CDR3 reads CASGRGQGENYEQYF. The DNA for the CDR3 is TGTGCCAGCGGCCGAGGACAGGGAGAAAACTACGAGCAGTACTTC.

The genes are TRBV5-4 and TRBJ1-2; D is undetermined. This CDR3 spans 12 amino acids. V lost 1 base to trimming and J lost 4 bases, with 5 bases between them. Germline lookup yields CDR1 SGHNT and CDR2 YYREEE (reference sequence). The CDR3 here is CASSLRFYGYTF. As DNA, the CDR3 is TGTGCCAGCAGCTTGAGATTCTATGGCTACACCTTC.

V is TRBV7-2 and J is TRBJ2-7; D is possibly TRBD2 (5 bases). There are 15 residues in the CDR3. V shed 3 bases and J shed 0 bases, with 12 bases lying between them. CDR1 is SGHTA, CDR2 FQGNSA, per germline. CDR3 protein: CASSLSWSGSYEQYF. DNA for the CDR3: TGTGCCAGCAGCTTGAGCTGGAGCGGCTCCTACGAGCAGTACTTC.

The genes are TRBV28 and TRBJ2-1; TRBD2 is a possible D gene (6 bases). The CDR3 is 14 amino acids. Trimming removed 8 bases at V and 0 bases at J, with 11 bases between. Germline V gives CDR1 MDHEN, CDR2 SYDVKM. For the CDR3, the DNA is TGTGCCAGCCTAGCGACGAGCTCCTACAATGAGCAGTTCTTC. It yields the protein CASLATSSYNEQFF.